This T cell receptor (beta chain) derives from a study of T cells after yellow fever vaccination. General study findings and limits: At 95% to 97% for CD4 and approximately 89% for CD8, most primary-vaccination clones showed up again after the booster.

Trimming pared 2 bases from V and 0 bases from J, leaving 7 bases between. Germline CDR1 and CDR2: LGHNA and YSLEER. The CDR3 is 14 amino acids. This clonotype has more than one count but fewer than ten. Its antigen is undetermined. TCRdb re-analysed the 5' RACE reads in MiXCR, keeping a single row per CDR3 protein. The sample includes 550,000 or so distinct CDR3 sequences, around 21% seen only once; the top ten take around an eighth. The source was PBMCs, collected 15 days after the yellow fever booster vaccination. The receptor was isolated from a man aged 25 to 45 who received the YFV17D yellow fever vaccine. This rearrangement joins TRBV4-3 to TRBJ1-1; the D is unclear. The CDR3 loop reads CASSQSTMNTEAFF. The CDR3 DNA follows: TGCGCCAGCAGCCAAAGTACGATGAACACTGAAGCTTTCTTT.